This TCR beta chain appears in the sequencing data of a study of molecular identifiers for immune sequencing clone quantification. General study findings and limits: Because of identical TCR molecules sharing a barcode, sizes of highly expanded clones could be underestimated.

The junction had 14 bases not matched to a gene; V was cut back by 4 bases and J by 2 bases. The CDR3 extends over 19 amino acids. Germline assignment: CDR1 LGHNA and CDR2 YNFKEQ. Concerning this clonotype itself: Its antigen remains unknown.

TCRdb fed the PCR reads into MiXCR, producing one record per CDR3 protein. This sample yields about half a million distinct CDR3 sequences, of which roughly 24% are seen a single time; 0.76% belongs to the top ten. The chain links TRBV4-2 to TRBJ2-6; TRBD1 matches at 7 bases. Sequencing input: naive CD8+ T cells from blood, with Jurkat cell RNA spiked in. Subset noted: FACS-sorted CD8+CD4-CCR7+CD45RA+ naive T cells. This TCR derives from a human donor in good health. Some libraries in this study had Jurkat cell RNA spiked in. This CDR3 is CASSLQDPRQGAGANVLTF. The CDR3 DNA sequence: TGTGCCAGCAGCCTCCAAGACCCGAGACAGGGCGCTGGGGCCAACGTCCTGACTTTC.